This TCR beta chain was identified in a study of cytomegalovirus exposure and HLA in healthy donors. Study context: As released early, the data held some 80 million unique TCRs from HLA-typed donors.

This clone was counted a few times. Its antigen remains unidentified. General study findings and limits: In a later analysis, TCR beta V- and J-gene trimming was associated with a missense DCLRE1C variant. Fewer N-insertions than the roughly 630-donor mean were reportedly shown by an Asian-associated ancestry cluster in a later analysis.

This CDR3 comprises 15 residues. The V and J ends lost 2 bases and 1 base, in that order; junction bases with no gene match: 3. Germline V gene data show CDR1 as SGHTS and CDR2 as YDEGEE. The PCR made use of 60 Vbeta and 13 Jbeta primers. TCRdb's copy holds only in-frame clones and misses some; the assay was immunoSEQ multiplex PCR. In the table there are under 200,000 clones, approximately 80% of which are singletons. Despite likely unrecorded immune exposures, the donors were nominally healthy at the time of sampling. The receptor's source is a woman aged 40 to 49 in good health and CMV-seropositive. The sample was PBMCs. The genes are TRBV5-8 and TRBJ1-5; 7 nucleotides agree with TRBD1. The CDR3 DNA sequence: TGTGCCAGCAGCTTACAGGGGATGAGCAATCAGCCCCAGCATTTT. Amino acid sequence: CASSLQGMSNQPQHF.